This TCR beta chain was documented in a study of T cells expressing NK-cell markers. Overall study: Sorted CD3+CD56+NKG2C+, CD3+CD56+NKG2C- and CD3+CD56-NKG2C+ T cells supplied TCR beta repertoires.

In generating TCR beta cDNA, 5'RACE template switching with UMIs was used. For each CDR3 protein, TCRdb gives one entry from its re-call of the 5' RACE reads, without DNA. The table counts 350,000 to 450,000 distinct CDR3 sequences; 5.2% lies in the top ten. Material: blood T cells: a sorted CD56 or NKG2C T cell subset, CD4+ or CD8+ T cells, or bulk PBMC T cells (not recorded which). The TCR comes from a man aged 18-70 years in good health.

CDR3 in amino acids: CASRYGSFYSNQPQHF. The chain combines TRBV19 with TRBJ1-5. Germline V gives CDR1 LNHDA, CDR2 SQIVND (reference sequence). The CDR3 has 16 residues.